The 10 T cell receptor beta chains given below trace back to one sample, sequenced in a study of technical replicates of blood from several donors. This table comes from immunoSEQ multiplex PCR, and its TCRdb copy is limited to in-frame clones, with some not included. The sample lists about 66,000 clones; around 87% were seen once. The sequenced sample consisted of PBMCs. The receptors here all came from a human donor in good health. Some clones in this sample may be carry-over from other donors' samples.

This chain links TRBV5-8 with TRBJ2-6, with 7 bases fitting TRBD1. CDR3 size: 18 residues. Trimming at V came to 1 base and at J to 2 bases, leaving 9 bases not matched to a gene. Germline V lookup: CDR1 SGHTS, CDR2 YDEGEE. The CDR3 DNA reads as TGTGCCAGCAGCTTGTGGGGACAGAGAGCCACTGGGGCCAACGTCCTGACTTTC. Encoded protein: CASSLWGQRATGANVLTF.

The chain combines TRBV29-1 with TRBJ2-7; D might be TRBD2 (5 bases). The CDR3 is 12 amino acids. Germline V gene sequence: CDR1 SQVTM, CDR2 ANQGSEA. Deletions cut 4 bases from V and 2 bases from J, with 9 bases between. CDR3 region: CSVVERTYEQYF. As DNA, the CDR3 is TGCAGCGTTGTTGAGCGGACCTACGAGCAGTACTTC.

The sample holds a few counts of this clone. V and J are TRBV30 and TRBJ2-5; 11 nucleotides match TRBD1. V gave up 2 bases and J gave up 5 bases; unmatched junction bases: 7. CDR3 length: 15 residues. Per germline, CDR1 GTSNPN and CDR2 SVGIG (reference sequence). CDR3: CAWSTGQGAGETQYF. In DNA, the CDR3 is TGTGCCTGGAGTACCGGACAGGGGGCAGGCGAGACCCAGTACTTC.

V and J are TRBV5-6 and TRBJ2-6; D gene uncertain. The germline gives CDR1 SGHDT, CDR2 YYEEEE. The CDR3 extends over 16 amino acids. The V gene lost 4 bases and the J gene lost 0 bases, with 11 bases spanning the gap. CDR3 residues: CASSALPSSGANVLTF. Written as DNA, the CDR3 is TGTGCCAGCAGCGCCTTACCGAGCTCTGGGGCCAACGTCCTGACTTTC.

The J gene is TRBJ2-2, the V gene TRBV7-3; 10 bases fit TRBD2. V shed 1 base, J shed 6 bases, and the junction held 14 bases outside the gene matches. The CDR3 has 19 residues. Per germline, CDR1 SGHTA and CDR2 FQGTGA. The CDR3 sequence: CASSLMGPRLAGDAGELFF. CDR3 DNA: TGTGCCAGCAGCTTAATGGGTCCGAGGCTAGCGGGAGATGCCGGGGAGCTGTTTTTT.

J is TRBJ1-4 and V is TRBV4-3; possibly TRBD1 for D (6 bases). Germline loops: CDR1 LGHNA, CDR2 YSLEER. CDR3 size: 15 residues. V was cut by 5 bases and J by 8 bases, with 18 bases left in between. The CDR3 loop reads CASSSRSGGGEKLFF. CDR3 bases: TGCGCCAGCAGCTCCCGCTCGGGGGGCGGGGAAAAACTGTTTTTT.

This clone occurred a few times. The chain has TRBV5-5 and TRBJ2-7; 11 bases align to TRBD2. Losses at the gene ends were 0 bases for V and 3 bases for J; bases not matched to a gene: 5. Germline-derived CDR1 and CDR2 are SGHKS and YYEKEE (reference sequence). The CDR3 has 16 residues. CDR3 sequence reads: CASSLVPTSGGYEQYF. The CDR3 DNA reads TGTGCCAGCAGCTTGGTTCCCACTAGCGGGGGCTACGAGCAGTACTTC.

This rearrangement joins TRBV2 to TRBJ2-1; TRBD1 matches 10 bases. CDR3 length: 15 residues. Germline CDR1 is SNHLY and CDR2 is FYNNEI. The V segment lost 6 bases and the J segment 3 bases; nucleotides outside the gene matches: 5. This CDR3 is CASRRDRGDYNEQFF. The CDR3 DNA follows: TGTGCCAGCAGACGGGACAGGGGAGACTACAATGAGCAGTTCTTC.

The chain is built from TRBV2 and TRBJ2-5, with a weak D call TRBD2 (5 bases). CDR1 and CDR2 (germline): SNHLY, FYNNEI. The CDR3 is 13 amino acids. Trimming removed 4 bases from V and 6 bases from J, with 12 bases in between. The CDR3 is CASSVGLTQTQYF. The CDR3 nucleotides read TGTGCCAGCAGTGTCGGACTGACCCAGACCCAGTACTTC. Combining the CDR3 with reference TRBV2 and TRBJ2-5 gives the whole variable domain EPEVTQTPSHQVTQMGQEVILRCVPISNHLYFYWYRQILGQKVEFLVSFYNNEISEKSEIFDDQFSVERPDGSNFTLKIRSTKLEDSAMYFCASSVGLTQTQYFGPGTRLLVL.

The CDR3 protein is CASSLRDRNSPLHF. The DNA for the CDR3 is TGTGCCAGCAGCCTCCGGGACAGGAATTCACCCCTCCACTTT. This chain connects TRBV6-6 to TRBJ1-6, with TRBD1 matching over 8 bases. The V gene end was trimmed by 6 bases and the J gene end by 7 bases; junction bases not matched to a gene: 5. Germline V gives CDR1 MNHNY, CDR2 SVGAGI (reference sequence). The CDR3 is 14 amino acids.